The next 14 T cell receptor beta chains were all read from a single sample in a study of blood T cells in healthy people across ages. With a J-beta primer mix and a sample-barcoded 5' primer, a second PCR ran roughly 6 to 11 cycles. MiXCR was run by TCRdb on the 5' RACE reads, yielding one entry per CDR3 protein. The repertoire has approximately 800,000 distinct CDR3 sequences, 50% to 65% of them found once; the top ten carry roughly 37%. Material: blood. These receptors were collected from a man older than 75 in good health.

The chain uses TRBV28 and TRBJ2-3, with 9 bases that match TRBD2. Germline CDR1 and CDR2: MDHEN and SYDVKM. This CDR3 region has 15 residues. With 5 bases clipped from V and 1 base from J, the junction kept 4 bases outside the gene matches. CDR3 sequence: CASSTRLAGTDTQYF. The CDR3 DNA sequence: TGTGCCAGCAGTACCAGACTAGCGGGCACAGATACGCAGTATTTT.

J is TRBJ2-1 and V is TRBV3-1; TRBD2 might be the D (5 bases). V was clipped by 6 bases and J by 8 bases, with 14 bases between them. Per germline, CDR1 LGHDT and CDR2 YNNKEL (reference sequence). The CDR3 is 13 amino acids. The CDR3 DNA is TGTGCCAGCAGTGACCGAGGACTCCATGAGCAGTTCTTC. The encoded protein is CASSDRGLHEQFF.

This chain links TRBV6-5 with TRBJ1-6; the D is unclear. The V end was cut by 8 bases, the J end by 8 bases, with 13 bases between. The CDR3 sequence is 13 residues long. Germline CDR1 is MNHEY and CDR2 is SVGAGI. The CDR3 spells CASARTVDSPLHF. CDR3 bases: TGTGCCAGCGCCCGCACGGTTGATTCACCCCTCCACTTT.

This clonotype was seen a handful of times. The gene calls are TRBV20-1 and TRBJ1-2; unclear D gene. This CDR3 is 16 amino acids long. Germline assignment: CDR1 DFQATT and CDR2 SNEGSKA (reference sequence). Trimming took 3 bases from V and 1 from J, leaving 18 bases between them. The CDR3 DNA reads as TGCAGTGCTAGGGCGAACGGGAGGATTTTTAACTATGGCTACACCTTC. Its translation: CSARANGRIFNYGYTF.

The chain couples TRBV20-1 to TRBJ2-2; D ambiguous. Per the germline V gene, CDR1 is DFQATT and CDR2 is SNEGSKA (reference sequence). Trimming took 2 bases from V and 3 from J, leaving 4 bases between them. The CDR3 is 12 amino acids. The CDR3 loop is CSARSDTGELFF. In nucleotides, the CDR3 is TGCAGTGCTAGATCCGACACCGGGGAGCTGTTTTTT.

This clonotype was counted ten times or more. At one boundary the junction diverges from the germline segment, which might be a read error. V and J are TRBV5-1 and TRBJ2-7; TRBD2 agrees at 11 bases. The CDR3 runs to 14 residues. Germline loops: CDR1 SGHRS, CDR2 YFSETQ. The CDR3 bases are TGTGCCAGCAGTCCCGGGACTAGCGGCTACGAGCAGTACTTC. As protein: CASSPGTSGYEQYF.

This rearrangement joins TRBV7-9 to TRBJ2-7; the match to TRBD1 covers 7 bases. The junction had 7 bases not matched to a gene; V was cut back by 8 bases and J by 3 bases. The CDR3 runs 13 residues. Germline V gives CDR1 SEHNR, CDR2 FQNEAQ (reference sequence). The CDR3 reads CASCVAGGYEQYF. The CDR3 coding sequence is TGTGCCAGCTGCGTGGCAGGGGGCTACGAGCAGTACTTC.

The DNA of the CDR3 is TGTGCCAGCTGTGACAGGAGCCATCAGCCCCAGCATTTT. This encodes CASCDRSHQPQHF. The chain employs TRBV6-6 and TRBJ1-5; maybe TRBD1 (6 bases). The CDR3 length is 13 residues. The germline V gene has CDR1 MNHNY and CDR2 SVGAGI (reference sequence). V was clipped by 8 bases and J by 5 bases, with 13 bases between them.

This clonotype appeared a few times. V usage is TRBV5-1 and J usage is TRBJ2-4; D possibly corresponds to TRBD1 (5 bases). With 0 bases removed from V and 3 bases from J, the gap between germline ends came to 7 bases. The V gene's germline CDR1 is SGHRS and CDR2 YFSETQ. This CDR3 has 14 amino acids. The CDR3 nucleotides read TGCGCCAGCAGCTTGGCAGGGCTCAAAAACATTCAGTACTTC. Its protein is CASSLAGLKNIQYF. The complete variable domain, with remaining parts taken from reference TRBV5-1 and TRBJ2-4, reads KAGVTQTPRYLIKTRGQQVTLSCSPISGHRSVSWYQQTPGQGLQFLFEYFSETQRNKGNFPGRFSGRQFSNSRSEMNVSTLELGDSALYLCASSLAGLKNIQYFGAGTRLSVL.

This rearrangement joins TRBV11-2 to TRBJ1-2; D is unresolved. The CDR3 is 13 amino acids. The V end lost 0 bases, the J end lost 7 bases, and 9 bases lay between the germline ends. Germline loops: CDR1 SGHAT, CDR2 FQNNGV. The DNA for the CDR3 is TGTGCCAGCAGCTTAGACCATTCTTCTGGCTACACCTTC. Amino acids: CASSLDHSSGYTF.

The chain has TRBV5-1 and TRBJ2-1; D ambiguous. This CDR3 has 15 amino acids. Germline V CDR1 and CDR2: SGHRS, YFSETQ. Between the trimmed V and J ends, which lost 1 base and 12 bases, there was a span of 20 bases. The CDR3 DNA reads as TGCGCCAGCAGCTTGTCGGCCAATCGGTTCGATGGGCAGTTCTTC. It codes for CASSLSANRFDGQFF.

This clonotype turned up a few times. This rearrangement joins TRBV20-1 to TRBJ2-7; the D is unclear. Germline-derived CDR1 and CDR2 are DFQATT and SNEGSKA (reference sequence). V lost 2 bases, J lost 0 bases, and 11 bases lay in between. The CDR3 covers 14 residues. CDR3 residues: CSARRIGFSYEQYF. The CDR3 nucleotides are TGCAGTGCTAGAAGAATTGGCTTCTCCTACGAGCAGTACTTC.

This clonotype was detected only a few times. The V gene is TRBV29-1, the J gene TRBJ2-7, with D uncertain. V was shortened by 4 bases and J by 0 bases, with 13 bases between the two germline ends. Germline V CDR1 and CDR2: SQVTM, ANQGSEA. The CDR3 has 14 amino acids. The CDR3 region is CSVGPSGPSYEQYF. CDR3 DNA sequence: TGCAGCGTTGGGCCCTCCGGGCCCTCCTACGAGCAGTACTTC.

This rearrangement joins TRBV7-9 to TRBJ1-2; the D gene is possibly TRBD1 (6 bases). The CDR3 has 13 amino acids. V was shortened by 7 bases and J by 3 bases, with 12 bases between the two germline ends. Germline lookup yields CDR1 SEHNR and CDR2 FQNEAQ (reference sequence). This CDR3 is CASKLGGDYGYTF. DNA of the CDR3: TGTGCCAGCAAGCTTGGGGGCGACTATGGCTACACCTTC. Full variable domain (outside the CDR3, taken from reference TRBV7-9 and TRBJ1-2): DTGVSQNPRHKITKRGQNVTFRCDPISEHNRLYWYRQTLGQGPEFLTYFQNEAQLEKSRLLSDRFSAERPKGSFSTLEIQRTEQGDSAMYLCASKLGGDYGYTFGSGTRLTVV.